Each of the 20 T cell receptor beta chains below was sequenced from the same sample in a study of cytomegalovirus exposure and HLA in healthy donors. Researchers ran the PCR with 60 Vbeta and 13 Jbeta primers. The repertoire was sequenced with immunoSEQ multiplex PCR; TCRdb's copy has only in-frame clones and lacks some. The sample contains about 160,000 clones, roughly 85% of which appear only once. Material: PBMCs. These TCRs come from a woman between 50 and 59 years old in good health and CMV-seronegative.

The chain employs TRBV6-5 and TRBJ1-1; D remains ambiguous. Between the trimmed V and J ends, which lost 6 bases and 1 base, there was a span of 9 bases. The CDR3 length is 13 residues. The germline CDR1 and CDR2 sequences are MNHEY and SVGAGI. Here the CDR3 reads CASRLGPNTEAFF. The CDR3 region has the DNA TGTGCCAGCAGGTTGGGCCCGAACACTGAAGCTTTCTTT.

The V gene is TRBV10-1, the J gene TRBJ2-7; 7 bases are shared with TRBD1. The CDR3 runs to 10 residues. Losses at the gene ends were 10 bases for V and 12 bases for J; bases not matched to a gene: 9. Germline-derived CDR1 and CDR2 are WNHNN and SYGVQD (reference sequence). CDR3 nucleotides: TGCGCCATCCTAGGGGGCTGCGGGTACTTC. It yields the protein CAILGGCGYF.

The chain combines TRBV27 with TRBJ1-5; TRBD1 agrees at 9 bases. The CDR3 loop spans 15 amino acids. V trimming: 6 bases; J trimming: 7 bases; junction bases outside the gene matches: 10. Germline assignment: CDR1 MNHEY and CDR2 SMNVEV (reference sequence). CDR3 amino acids: CASSRDRVSPQPQHF. CDR3 coding DNA: TGTGCCAGCAGCCGGGACAGGGTTTCTCCCCAGCCCCAGCATTTT.

V is TRBV6-6 and J is TRBJ2-7; 11 bases align to TRBD1. The junction had 5 bases not matched to a gene; V was cut back by 5 bases and J by 2 bases. The CDR3 runs to 15 residues. Germline V CDR1 and CDR2: MNHNY, SVGAGI (reference sequence). As DNA, the CDR3 is TGTGCCAGCAGTGACCCGGGACAGGGGGCCTACGAGCAGTACTTC. Its protein product is CASSDPGQGAYEQYF.

The rearrangement links TRBV7-2 to TRBJ2-7; D is perhaps TRBD2 (6 bases). The CDR3 runs to 19 residues. The germline CDR1 and CDR2 sequences are SGHTA and FQGNSA. Trimming took off 1 base at V and 1 base at J, with 23 bases between the two ends. In DNA, the CDR3 is TGTGCCAGCAGCTTAGGTGTAGCGGCAGCCCGAATCTATTCCTACGAGCAGTACTTC. Its translation is CASSLGVAAARIYSYEQYF.

The rearrangement links TRBV5-7 to TRBJ1-5; D gene unclear. TRBV5-7 is annotated as an ORF whose role is uncertain. The CDR3 is 13 residues long. Trimming shortened V by 5 bases and J by 6 bases, and 12 bases separated the two germline ends. CDR3 protein: CASRIGSVQPQHF. The CDR3 region has the DNA TGTGCCAGCAGGATTGGTTCAGTTCAGCCCCAGCATTTT.

The chain recombines TRBV27 with TRBJ1-1; D unclear. The CDR3 extends over 14 amino acids. V was pared by 3 bases and J by 1 base, with 9 bases between. The germline V gene has CDR1 MNHEY and CDR2 SMNVEV (reference sequence). The CDR3 is CASSFGTGNTEAFF. CDR3 DNA sequence: TGTGCCAGCAGTTTCGGTACTGGGAACACTGAAGCTTTCTTT.

The V call is TRBV11-2, the J call TRBJ1-1; D is undetermined. Germline assignment: CDR1 SGHAT and CDR2 FQNNGV. The CDR3 has 11 amino acids. V lost 7 bases to trimming and J lost 4 bases, with 7 bases between them. CDR3 region: CASTPGTEAFF. The CDR3 DNA sequence: TGTGCCAGCACCCCGGGCACTGAAGCTTTCTTT.

This chain joins TRBV27 and TRBJ1-1; D not certain. The CDR3 sequence is 14 residues long. CDR1 is MNHEY and CDR2 is SMNVEV in the germline V gene (reference sequence). V lost 6 bases, J lost 3 bases, and 14 bases lay in between. CDR3 sequence (DNA): TGTGCCAGCAGGCCCTTAGGGAGGCACACTGAAGCTTTCTTT. This gives the protein CASRPLGRHTEAFF.

The CDR3: CSVDRGRNTEAFF. CDR3 DNA sequence: TGCAGCGTTGACAGGGGGAGGAACACTGAAGCTTTCTTT. The rearrangement joins TRBV29-1 to TRBJ1-1; 7 bases agree with TRBD1. Germline assignment: CDR1 SQVTM and CDR2 ANQGSEA. The CDR3 totals 13 residues. The trim removed 3 bases at V and 1 base at J, leaving 2 bases unmatched.

CDR3 sequence: CATSFWERGTYTEAFF. The CDR3 region has the DNA TGTGCCACCAGTTTTTGGGAAAGGGGGACGTACACTGAAGCTTTCTTT. The chain employs TRBV15 and TRBJ1-1; D may be TRBD1 (6 bases). Trimming cost V 6 bases and J 3 bases, with 20 bases left between them. Germline CDR1 and CDR2: LNHNV and YYDKDF (reference sequence). The CDR3 is made up of 16 amino acids.

This clone has more than one count but fewer than ten. This rearrangement joins TRBV27 to TRBJ2-2, with 7 bases lining up with TRBD1. In germline, CDR1 is MNHEY, CDR2 SMNVEV (reference sequence). The CDR3 covers 19 residues. With 0 bases clipped from V and 5 bases from J, the junction kept 15 bases outside the gene matches. The CDR3 reads CASSLSPLPRGSRTGELFF. In DNA form, the CDR3 reads TGTGCCAGCAGTTTATCGCCCCTCCCCAGGGGGTCGAGGACCGGGGAGCTGTTTTTT.

This clone was counted once. The gene calls are TRBV19 and TRBJ2-7; 7 bases match TRBD2. After removal of 5 bases from V and 2 bases from J, the junction contained 6 bases not matched to a gene. The germline V gene encodes CDR1 LNHDA and CDR2 SQIVND (reference sequence). The CDR3 consists of 14 residues. In nucleotides, the CDR3 is TGTGCCAGTAGTCCCAGTCGGGGGGCCTACGAGCAGTACTTC. As protein: CASSPSRGAYEQYF.

This chain joins TRBV15 and TRBJ1-1, with D possibly matching TRBD1 (5 bases). Looked up from germline, CDR1 is LNHNV and CDR2 is YYDKDF (reference sequence). Between the trimmed V and J ends, which lost 0 bases and 4 bases, there was a span of 12 bases. The CDR3 spans 15 residues. This chain's CDR3 is CATSRERPGITEAFF. The CDR3 bases are TGTGCCACCAGCAGAGAGAGACCAGGGATCACTGAAGCTTTCTTT.

The chain is built from TRBV18 and TRBJ2-7, with 8 bases lining up with TRBD1. The junction had 3 bases not matched to a gene; V was cut back by 2 bases and J by 6 bases. The CDR3 has 13 residues. Germline assignment: CDR1 KGHSH and CDR2 LQKENI. The CDR3 region has the DNA TGTGCCAGCTCACCAAGGACAGGGTTCGAGCAGTACTTC. Encoded protein: CASSPRTGFEQYF.

The sample holds one count of this clone. This sequence joins TRBV5-5 and TRBJ1-1; 8 bases align to TRBD1. The V segment lost 4 bases and the J segment 4 bases; nucleotides outside the gene matches: 6. This CDR3 is built from 14 residues. CDR1 and CDR2 from the germline V gene are SGHKS and YYEKEE (reference sequence). The CDR3 reads CASSLLTGGTEAFF. The CDR3, as DNA: TGTGCCAGCAGCCTATTAACAGGGGGCACTGAAGCTTTCTTT.

The chain uses TRBV9 and TRBJ2-1; 8 nucleotides line up with TRBD1. Germline assignment: CDR1 SGDLS and CDR2 YYNGEE. The CDR3 contains 14 residues. The ends lost 4 bases at V and 8 bases at J; junction bases unmatched: 8. The CDR3 DNA reads as TGTGCCAGCAGCCCCCGGACAGGGCGGCATGAGCAGTTCTTC. Encoded protein: CASSPRTGRHEQFF.

The chain recombines TRBV7-2 with TRBJ1-1; tentative D call: TRBD1 (5 bases). Germline lookup yields CDR1 SGHTA and CDR2 FQGNSA. The CDR3 length is 15 residues. The V and J ends lost 5 bases and 3 bases respectively, with 16 bases between them. The CDR3 reads CASSDSGVIYTEAFF. The CDR3 bases are TGTGCCAGCAGCGATTCGGGGGTTATATACACTGAAGCTTTCTTT.

The rearrangement joins TRBV19 to TRBJ1-6, with a weak D call TRBD1 (5 bases). CDR1 is LNHDA, CDR2 SQIVND, per germline (reference sequence). The CDR3 has 14 residues. V shed 8 bases and J shed 7 bases, with 15 bases lying between them. CDR3 sequence reads: CASGFQGNNSPLHF. The CDR3 DNA is TGTGCCAGTGGATTTCAGGGCAACAATTCACCCCTCCACTTT.

This clone was observed a few times. The chain recombines TRBV7-9 with TRBJ1-4, with 9 bases aligning to TRBD1. CDR3 length: 18 amino acids. The trim removed 4 bases at V and 7 bases at J, leaving 16 bases unmatched. In germline, CDR1 is SEHNR, CDR2 FQNEAQ (reference sequence). CDR3 nucleotide sequence: TGTGCCAGCAGCTCCCTTCCCGGGACAGGGAAGGAGAGTGAAAAACTGTTTTTT. It translates to CASSSLPGTGKESEKLFF.